One and the same sample provided the 24 T cell receptor beta chains below, sequenced in a study of T cell clonotyping in hematopoietic cell transplantation. Some clones are missing from TCRdb's copy, which holds only in-frame ones; the method was immunoSEQ multiplex PCR. Of some 36,000 clones listed, roughly 94% are singletons. As for time point: recipient sample about 28 days before transplant, after cytoreduction. Sequencing was performed on peripheral blood mononuclear cells, taken before stem cell transplant. These receptors came from a man aged 40-50 years with chronic myeloid leukemia. Some clones in this sample may be carry-over from other donors' samples.

The gene calls are TRBV5-1 and TRBJ1-2; D remains ambiguous. This CDR3 is built from 13 residues. Trimming stripped 4 bases from V and 4 bases from J, with 11 bases between. Germline loops: CDR1 SGHRS, CDR2 YFSETQ. The CDR3 bases are TGCGCCAGCAGCCCCAAGGACGTCTATGGCTACACCTTC. Translation: CASSPKDVYGYTF.

The CDR3 coding sequence is TGTGCCAGCAGCATGACCCGGGACAGGGGATCTTACACAGATACGCAGTATTTT. Protein product: CASSMTRDRGSYTDTQYF. The chain recombines TRBV5-6 with TRBJ2-3; 10 bases are a match to TRBD1. The germline gives CDR1 SGHDT, CDR2 YYEEEE. The CDR3 totals 18 residues. With V trimmed by 4 bases and J by 2 bases, 13 bases remained unmatched.

This chain joins TRBV28 and TRBJ1-6, with a tentative D call TRBD1 (6 bases). This CDR3 spans 16 amino acids. Trimming removed 5 bases at V and 7 bases at J, with 18 bases between. Germline V gene sequence: CDR1 MDHEN, CDR2 SYDVKM. The CDR3 spells CASSPPVGTQNSPLHF. The CDR3, as DNA: TGTGCCAGCAGTCCTCCGGTAGGGACACAAAATTCACCCCTCCACTTT.

The chain has TRBV2 and TRBJ1-5; TRBD1 is a possible D gene (5 bases). Per the germline V gene, CDR1 is SNHLY and CDR2 is FYNNEI. This CDR3 is built from 13 residues. Trimming left V 6 bases short and J 5 bases short, with 11 bases between. The CDR3 protein is CASRGQGDQPQHF. The CDR3 DNA follows: TGTGCCAGCAGGGGCCAAGGGGATCAGCCCCAGCATTTT.

The chain uses TRBV2 and TRBJ1-5, with a possible D match to TRBD1 (6 bases). The CDR3 is 18 amino acids. Germline V gene data show CDR1 as SNHLY and CDR2 as FYNNEI. V dropped 5 bases and J dropped 0 bases, with 20 bases sitting between them. CDR3 DNA: TGTGCCAGCAGTTTGACAGGTCAAGGGATCTATAGCAATCAGCCCCAGCATTTT. This codes for CASSLTGQGIYSNQPQHF.

The V gene is TRBV5-6, the J gene TRBJ2-1; perhaps TRBD2 as D (6 bases). The germline V gene encodes CDR1 SGHDT and CDR2 YYEEEE. Trimming cost V 4 bases and J 0 bases, with 14 bases left between them. The CDR3 loop spans 16 amino acids. CDR3 residues: CASSPVGGISYNEQFF. CDR3 in DNA: TGTGCCAGCAGCCCCGTGGGCGGGATCTCCTACAATGAGCAGTTCTTC. The full variable domain, in which reference TRBV5-6 and TRBJ2-1 provide the parts outside the CDR3, is DAGVTQSPTHLIKTRGQQVTLRCSPKSGHDTVSWYQQALGQGPQFIFQYYEEEERQRGNFPDRFSGHQFPNYSSELNVNALLLGDSALYLCASSPVGGISYNEQFFGPGTRLTVL.

This chain uses TRBV7-4 with TRBJ2-4; D is possibly TRBD1 or TRBD2 (6 bases each). The germline CDR1 and CDR2 sequences are SGHVT and SQSDAQ. CDR3 length equals 19 residues. Deletions cut 4 bases from V and 0 bases from J, with 22 bases between. The CDR3 DNA follows: TGTGCCAGCAGCTCCAAACAGGGAGGACTGCCGCTAGCCAAAAACATTCAGTACTTC. Translating gives CASSSKQGGLPLAKNIQYF.

This clone was detected only once. The CDR3 loop reads CASSPSGGGKETQYF. In DNA, the CDR3 is TGTGCCAGCAGCCCTAGCGGGGGGGGAAAAGAGACCCAGTACTTC. The rearrangement uses TRBV7-3 and TRBJ2-5; 12 bases fit TRBD2. J lost 3 bases, V lost 5 bases, and 4 bases had no gene match. This CDR3 is 15 amino acids long. In germline, CDR1 is SGHTA, CDR2 FQGTGA.

The rearrangement joins TRBV12-1 to TRBJ2-4. TRBV12-1 is an annotated pseudogene. The CDR3 extends over 12 amino acids. The CDR3 DNA reads as TGTGCCAGGGGGGAAGCCAAAAACATTCAGTACTTC. It translates to CARGEAKNIQYF.

This clone was seen a single time. V is TRBV5-4 and J is TRBJ2-6, with D possibly being TRBD1 (6 bases). The germline CDR1 and CDR2 sequences are SGHNT and YYREEE (reference sequence). The V end was cut by 2 bases, the J end by 0 bases, with 6 bases between. The CDR3 spans 15 residues. The CDR3 DNA is TGTGCCAGCAGCTTACAGGGCTCTGGGGCCAACGTCCTGACTTTC. This translates into CASSLQGSGANVLTF.

The chain has TRBV11-2 and TRBJ1-2; D remains unclear. Germline V gives CDR1 SGHAT, CDR2 FQNNGV. The CDR3 covers 11 residues. Trimming removed 9 bases at V and 5 bases at J, with 10 bases between. CDR3 region: CASLTVYGYTF. CDR3 nucleotide sequence: TGTGCCAGTCTCACGGTATATGGCTACACCTTC.

The chain employs TRBV30 and TRBJ2-7, with 11 bases lining up with TRBD1. Germline CDR1 is GTSNPN and CDR2 is SVGIG (reference sequence). The CDR3 totals 14 residues. V shed 4 bases, J shed 3 bases, and the junction held 5 bases outside the gene matches. Written as DNA, the CDR3 is TGTGCCTGGACCGGTGGGACAGGGGGCTACGAGCAGTACTTC. This sequence encodes CAWTGGTGGYEQYF. Full variable domain (missing parts from reference TRBV30 and TRBJ2-7): SQTIHQWPATLVQPVGSPLSLECTVEGTSNPNLYWYRQAAGRGLQLLFYSVGIGQISSEVPQNLSASRPQDRQFILSSKKLLLSDSGFYLCAWTGGTGGYEQYFGPGTRLTVT.

The rearrangement links TRBV5-1 to TRBJ1-2, with D uncertain. The CDR3 contains 11 residues. Trimming cost V 2 bases and J 4 bases, with 3 bases left between them. The germline V gene has CDR1 SGHRS and CDR2 YFSETQ. CDR3: CASSFPYGYTF. CDR3 nucleotides: TGCGCCAGCAGCTTCCCCTATGGCTACACCTTC.

This chain links TRBV5-1 with TRBJ1-2; 7 bases are shared with TRBD1. J was trimmed by 8 bases and V by 4 bases; bases with no gene match: 8. Germline V gene data show CDR1 as SGHRS and CDR2 as YFSETQ. The CDR3 spans 13 residues. In DNA, the CDR3 is TGCGCCAGCAGCAGGGACAGCGCTTTCGGCTACACCTTC. It codes for CASSRDSAFGYTF.

For the CDR3, the DNA is TGTGCCAGCAGCATCCACAGGGGAGAGACCCAGTACTTC. Protein product: CASSIHRGETQYF. J is TRBJ2-5 and V is TRBV7-9; 7 positions agree with TRBD1. Germline-derived CDR1 and CDR2 are SEHNR and FQNEAQ (reference sequence). This CDR3 contains 13 residues. The trim removed 5 bases at V and 4 bases at J, leaving 4 bases unmatched.

This chain uses TRBV19 with TRBJ1-5; TRBD1 matches at 7 bases. The ends lost 5 bases at V and 1 base at J; junction bases unmatched: 8. Germline assignment: CDR1 LNHDA and CDR2 SQIVND (reference sequence). This CDR3 is 16 amino acids long. CDR3 loop: CASSPPGTASNQPQHF. The CDR3 nucleotides are TGTGCCAGTAGTCCTCCCGGGACAGCGAGCAATCAGCCCCAGCATTTT. The variable domain in full, completed from reference TRBV19 and TRBJ1-5, reads DGGITQSPKYLFRKEGQNVTLSCEQNLNHDAMYWYRQDPGQGLRLIYYSQIVNDFQKGDIAEGYSVSREKKESFPLTVTSAQKNPTAFYLCASSPPGTASNQPQHFGDGTRLSIL.

This chain uses TRBV7-9 with TRBJ2-1; possibly TRBD2 for D (6 bases). There are 15 residues in the CDR3. Trimming removed 5 bases from V and 0 bases from J, with 11 bases in between. Germline V CDR1 and CDR2: SEHNR, FQNEAQ (reference sequence). CDR3 amino acids: CASSPRGNSYNEQFF. CDR3 coding DNA: TGTGCCAGCAGCCCACGGGGGAACTCCTACAATGAGCAGTTCTTC.

This clone appeared once. The chain employs TRBV7-9 and TRBJ1-1; possible D gene TRBD1, 5 bases. The V gene lost 1 base and the J gene lost 6 bases, with 12 bases spanning the gap. In germline, CDR1 is SEHNR, CDR2 FQNEAQ (reference sequence). The CDR3 consists of 14 residues. CDR3 in DNA: TGTGCCAGCAGCTTAGTCTTAGTAGGGGCTGAAGCTTTCTTT. Amino acid sequence: CASSLVLVGAEAFF.

This sequence joins TRBV4-1 and TRBJ1-1; unclear D gene. V dropped 5 bases and J dropped 3 bases, with 16 bases sitting between them. There are 15 residues in the CDR3. CDR1 MGHRA and CDR2 YSYEKL come from the germline V gene. Written as DNA, the CDR3 is TGCGCCAGCAGCGCGAAACCGGGTTCCGACACTGAAGCTTTCTTT. As protein: CASSAKPGSDTEAFF.

The CDR3 loop is CAWGPGVNTEAFF. The CDR3 DNA sequence: TGTGCCTGGGGACCAGGAGTGAACACTGAAGCTTTCTTT. The rearrangement links TRBV30 to TRBJ1-1; D gene uncertain. The CDR3 is made up of 13 amino acids. Germline lookup yields CDR1 GTSNPN and CDR2 SVGIG (reference sequence). Trimming removed 5 bases at V and 0 bases at J, with 10 bases between.

The J gene is TRBJ2-7, the V gene TRBV7-9; no clear D gene. The CDR3 consists of 14 residues. Trimming stripped 6 bases from V and 0 bases from J, with 12 bases between. Germline V lookup: CDR1 SEHNR, CDR2 FQNEAQ (reference sequence). The CDR3 reads CASSSEDGSYEQYF. The CDR3 DNA reads as TGTGCCAGCAGTTCAGAAGATGGCTCCTACGAGCAGTACTTC. The full variable domain, completed using reference TRBV7-9 and TRBJ2-7, is DTGVSQNPRHKITKRGQNVTFRCDPISEHNRLYWYRQTLGQGPEFLTYFQNEAQLEKSRLLSDRFSAERPKGSFSTLEIQRTEQGDSAMYLCASSSEDGSYEQYFGPGTRLTVT.

The chain recombines TRBV5-5 with TRBJ1-2; D is possibly TRBD1 (5 bases). The CDR3 contains 14 residues. CDR1 and CDR2 from the germline V gene are SGHKS and YYEKEE (reference sequence). Trimming removed 0 bases from V and 3 bases from J, with 9 bases in between. CDR3 nucleotides: TGTGCCAGCAGCTTGGGGTGGGGGGACTATGGCTACACCTTC. Amino acid sequence: CASSLGWGDYGYTF.

The chain uses TRBV2 and TRBJ1-6, with 10 positions matching TRBD1. The CDR3 spans 15 residues. The V gene end was trimmed by 5 bases and the J gene end by 9 bases; junction bases not matched to a gene: 7. Germline assignment: CDR1 SNHLY and CDR2 FYNNEI. The CDR3 DNA follows: TGTGCCAGCAGTAGGACAGGGGGGGTCGGTTCACCCCTCCACTTT. Its protein is CASSRTGGVGSPLHF.

CDR3 region: CASSYRGGRGYGYTF. Written as DNA, the CDR3 is TGTGCCAGCAGTTACCGGGGGGGGCGAGGGTATGGCTACACCTTC. The chain recombines TRBV6-5 with TRBJ1-2; the D gene is possibly TRBD1 (6 bases). Germline V lookup: CDR1 MNHEY, CDR2 SVGAGI. The germline V and J ends were trimmed by 2 bases and 5 bases, with 15 bases remaining between them. This CDR3 has 15 residues.